This T cell receptor beta chain was recovered during a study of vaccination effects on CD4 cells after COVID-19. After around ten days in culture, the CD4+ T cells were isolated. This clone showed up just a few times. Antigen unknown. The trim removed 6 bases at V and 0 bases at J, leaving 4 bases unmatched. Germline values: CDR1 MNHEY, CDR2 SVGAGI. The CDR3 contains 15 residues. Sequenced by immunoSEQ multiplex PCR; TCRdb stores in-frame clones only, minus some. The repertoire holds about 38,000 clones, with about 81% as singletons. The source was CD4+ T cells from PBMCs cultured without peptide, collected before COVID-19 vaccination. The source is a human donor who received a COVID-19 vaccine. This sequence joins TRBV6-5 and TRBJ1-3; TRBD1 aligns across 8 bases. CDR3 nucleotide sequence: TGTGCCAGCAGAATCGACAGGGGCTCTGGAAACACCATATATTTT. The encoded protein is CASRIDRGSGNTIYF.